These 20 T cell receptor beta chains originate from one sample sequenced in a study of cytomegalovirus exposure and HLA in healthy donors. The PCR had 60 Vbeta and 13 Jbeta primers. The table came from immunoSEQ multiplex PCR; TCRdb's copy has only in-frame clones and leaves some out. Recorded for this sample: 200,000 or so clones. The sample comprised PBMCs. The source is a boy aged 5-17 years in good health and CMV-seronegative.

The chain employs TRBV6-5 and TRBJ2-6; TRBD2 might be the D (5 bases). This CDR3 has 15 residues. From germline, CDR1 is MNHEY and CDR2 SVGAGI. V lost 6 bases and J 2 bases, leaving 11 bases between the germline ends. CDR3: CASRPTGAGANVLTF. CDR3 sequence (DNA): TGTGCCAGCAGACCAACCGGGGCTGGGGCCAACGTCCTGACTTTC.

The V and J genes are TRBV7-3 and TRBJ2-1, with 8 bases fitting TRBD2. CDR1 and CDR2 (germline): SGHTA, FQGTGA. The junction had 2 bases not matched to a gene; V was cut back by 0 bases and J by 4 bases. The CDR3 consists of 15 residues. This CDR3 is CASSLTASGYNEQFF. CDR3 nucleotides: TGTGCCAGCAGCTTAACGGCTAGCGGGTACAATGAGCAGTTCTTC.

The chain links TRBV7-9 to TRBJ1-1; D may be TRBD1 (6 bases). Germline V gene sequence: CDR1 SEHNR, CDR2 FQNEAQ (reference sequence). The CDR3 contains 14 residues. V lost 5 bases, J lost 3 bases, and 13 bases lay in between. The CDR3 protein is CASSAYREDTEAFF. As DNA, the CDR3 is TGTGCCAGCAGCGCGTACAGGGAAGACACTGAAGCTTTCTTT. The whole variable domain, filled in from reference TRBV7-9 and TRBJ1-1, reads DTGVSQNPRHKITKRGQNVTFRCDPISEHNRLYWYRQTLGQGPEFLTYFQNEAQLEKSRLLSDRFSAERPKGSFSTLEIQRTEQGDSAMYLCASSAYREDTEAFFGQGTRLTVV.

CDR3 DNA sequence: TGTGCCAGTAGTATACTAGCGGGGGGAACCTACGAGCAGTACTTC. As protein: CASSILAGGTYEQYF. V is TRBV19 and J is TRBJ2-7; 11 bases line up with TRBD2. The germline V gene encodes CDR1 LNHDA and CDR2 SQIVND (reference sequence). The V segment lost 2 bases and the J segment 2 bases; nucleotides outside the gene matches: 2. The CDR3 sequence is 15 residues long.

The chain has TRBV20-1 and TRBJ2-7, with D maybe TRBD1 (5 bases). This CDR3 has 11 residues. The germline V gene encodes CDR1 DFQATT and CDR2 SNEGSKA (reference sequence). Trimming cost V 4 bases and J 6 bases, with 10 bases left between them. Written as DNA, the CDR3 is TGCAGTGCTACAGGGTCTATCGAGCAGTACTTC. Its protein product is CSATGSIEQYF.

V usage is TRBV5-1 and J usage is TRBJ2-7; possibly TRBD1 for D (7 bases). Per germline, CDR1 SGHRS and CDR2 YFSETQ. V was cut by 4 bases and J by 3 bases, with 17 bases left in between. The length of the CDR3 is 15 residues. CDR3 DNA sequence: TGCGCCAGCAGCGGGGGGACAGTCGTCAACTACGAGCAGTACTTC. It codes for CASSGGTVVNYEQYF.

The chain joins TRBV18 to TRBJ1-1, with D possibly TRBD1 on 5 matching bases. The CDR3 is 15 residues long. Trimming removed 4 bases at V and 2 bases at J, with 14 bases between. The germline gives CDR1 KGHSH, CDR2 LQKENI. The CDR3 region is CASSRETDFNTEAFF. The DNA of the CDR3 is TGTGCCAGCTCACGTGAGACAGATTTCAACACTGAAGCTTTCTTT. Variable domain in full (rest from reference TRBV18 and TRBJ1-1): NAGVMQNPRHLVRRRGQEARLRCSPMKGHSHVYWYRQLPEEGLKFMVYLQKENIIDESGMPKERFSAEFPKEGPSILRIQQVVRGDSAAYFCASSRETDFNTEAFFGQGTRLTVV.

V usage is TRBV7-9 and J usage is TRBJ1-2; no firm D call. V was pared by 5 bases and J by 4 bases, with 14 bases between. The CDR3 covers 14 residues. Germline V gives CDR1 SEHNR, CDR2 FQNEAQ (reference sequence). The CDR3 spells CASSNWAEPYGYTF. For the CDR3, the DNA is TGTGCCAGCAGCAATTGGGCAGAACCCTATGGCTACACCTTC. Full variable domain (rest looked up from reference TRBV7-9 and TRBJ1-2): DTGVSQNPRHKITKRGQNVTFRCDPISEHNRLYWYRQTLGQGPEFLTYFQNEAQLEKSRLLSDRFSAERPKGSFSTLEIQRTEQGDSAMYLCASSNWAEPYGYTFGSGTRLTVV.

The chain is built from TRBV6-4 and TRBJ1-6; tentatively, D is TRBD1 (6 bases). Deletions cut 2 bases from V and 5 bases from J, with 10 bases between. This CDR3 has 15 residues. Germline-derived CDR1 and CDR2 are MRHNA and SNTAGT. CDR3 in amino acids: CASSDETGDNSPLHF. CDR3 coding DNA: TGTGCCAGCAGTGACGAGACAGGAGATAATTCACCCCTCCACTTT.

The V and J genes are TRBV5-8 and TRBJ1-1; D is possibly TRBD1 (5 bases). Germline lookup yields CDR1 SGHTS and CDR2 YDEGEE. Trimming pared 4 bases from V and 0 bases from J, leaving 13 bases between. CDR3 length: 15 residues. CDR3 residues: CASSPGHLMNTEAFF. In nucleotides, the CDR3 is TGTGCCAGCAGCCCTGGACACCTGATGAACACTGAAGCTTTCTTT.

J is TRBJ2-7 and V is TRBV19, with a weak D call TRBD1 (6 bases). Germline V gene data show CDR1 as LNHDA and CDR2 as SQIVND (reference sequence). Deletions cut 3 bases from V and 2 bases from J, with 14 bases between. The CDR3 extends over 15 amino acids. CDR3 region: CASSIIEGQTYEQYF. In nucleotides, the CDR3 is TGTGCCAGTAGTATCATCGAGGGACAAACCTACGAGCAGTACTTC. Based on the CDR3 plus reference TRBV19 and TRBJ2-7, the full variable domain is DGGITQSPKYLFRKEGQNVTLSCEQNLNHDAMYWYRQDPGQGLRLIYYSQIVNDFQKGDIAEGYSVSREKKESFPLTVTSAQKNPTAFYLCASSIIEGQTYEQYFGPGTRLTVT.

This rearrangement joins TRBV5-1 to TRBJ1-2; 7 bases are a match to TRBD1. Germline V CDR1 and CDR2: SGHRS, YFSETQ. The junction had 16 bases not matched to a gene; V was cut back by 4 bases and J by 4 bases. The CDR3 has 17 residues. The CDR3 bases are TGCGCCAGCAGCACTACGTGGATGACAGGGACGGTCTATGGCTACACCTTC. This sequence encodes CASSTTWMTGTVYGYTF.

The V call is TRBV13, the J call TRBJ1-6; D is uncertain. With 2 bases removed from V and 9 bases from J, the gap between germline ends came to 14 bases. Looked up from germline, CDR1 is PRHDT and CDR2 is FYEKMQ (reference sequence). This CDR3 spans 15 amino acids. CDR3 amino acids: CASSLTEKLGSPLHF. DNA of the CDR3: TGTGCCAGCAGCTTAACAGAGAAGTTGGGTTCACCCCTCCACTTT. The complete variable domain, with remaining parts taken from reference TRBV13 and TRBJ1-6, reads AAGVIQSPRHLIKEKRETATLKCYPIPRHDTVYWYQQGPGQDPQFLISFYEKMQSDKGSIPDRFSAQQFSDYHSELNMSSLELGDSALYFCASSLTEKLGSPLHFGNGTRLTVT.

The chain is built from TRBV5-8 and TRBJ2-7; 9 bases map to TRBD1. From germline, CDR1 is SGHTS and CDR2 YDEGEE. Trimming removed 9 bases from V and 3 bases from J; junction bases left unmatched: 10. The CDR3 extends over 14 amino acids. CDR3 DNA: TGTGCCACCTTCCACCGGGACAGGGTCTACGAGCAGTACTTC. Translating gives CATFHRDRVYEQYF.

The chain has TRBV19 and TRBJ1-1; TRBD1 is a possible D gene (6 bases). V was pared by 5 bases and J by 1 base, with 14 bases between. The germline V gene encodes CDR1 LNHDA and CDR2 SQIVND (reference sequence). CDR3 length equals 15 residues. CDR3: CASSSPSQGNTEAFF. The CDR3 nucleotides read TGTGCCAGTAGTTCCCCGTCACAGGGGAACACTGAAGCTTTCTTT.

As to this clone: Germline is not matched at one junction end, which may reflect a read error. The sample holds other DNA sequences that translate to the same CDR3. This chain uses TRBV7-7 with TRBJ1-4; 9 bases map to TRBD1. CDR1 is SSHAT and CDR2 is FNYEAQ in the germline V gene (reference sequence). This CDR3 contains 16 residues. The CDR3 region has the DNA TGCGCCAGCAGCTTAGTTCCCGGACAGGGGACTGAAAAACTGTTTTTT. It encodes CASSLVPGQGTEKLFF.

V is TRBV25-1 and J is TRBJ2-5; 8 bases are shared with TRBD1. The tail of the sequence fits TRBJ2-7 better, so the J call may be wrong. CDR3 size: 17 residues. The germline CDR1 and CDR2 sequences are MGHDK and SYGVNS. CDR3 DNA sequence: TGTGCCAGCAGTGAGTCCGGAATCGGAGGGACAGGTTCCGAGCAGTACTTC. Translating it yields CASSESGIGGTGSEQYF.

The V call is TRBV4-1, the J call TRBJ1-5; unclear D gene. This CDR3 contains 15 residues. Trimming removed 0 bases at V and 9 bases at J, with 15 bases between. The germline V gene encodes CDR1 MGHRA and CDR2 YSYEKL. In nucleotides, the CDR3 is TGCGCCAGCAGCCAAGAGGTTCCCGGCCAGCGGCCCCAGCATTTT. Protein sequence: CASSQEVPGQRPQHF.

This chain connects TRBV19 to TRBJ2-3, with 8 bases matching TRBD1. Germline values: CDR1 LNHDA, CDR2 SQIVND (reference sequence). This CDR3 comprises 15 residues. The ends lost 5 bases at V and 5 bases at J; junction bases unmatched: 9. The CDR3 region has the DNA TGTGCCAGTAGTCCAGGACAGGGAAAGATAGATACGCAGTATTTT. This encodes CASSPGQGKIDTQYF.

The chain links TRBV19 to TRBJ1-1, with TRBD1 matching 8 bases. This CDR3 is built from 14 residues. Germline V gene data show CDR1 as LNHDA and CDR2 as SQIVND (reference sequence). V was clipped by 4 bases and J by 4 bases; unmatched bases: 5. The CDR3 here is CASSTTGVSTEAFF. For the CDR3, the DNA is TGTGCCAGTAGTACGACAGGGGTGAGCACTGAAGCTTTCTTT.